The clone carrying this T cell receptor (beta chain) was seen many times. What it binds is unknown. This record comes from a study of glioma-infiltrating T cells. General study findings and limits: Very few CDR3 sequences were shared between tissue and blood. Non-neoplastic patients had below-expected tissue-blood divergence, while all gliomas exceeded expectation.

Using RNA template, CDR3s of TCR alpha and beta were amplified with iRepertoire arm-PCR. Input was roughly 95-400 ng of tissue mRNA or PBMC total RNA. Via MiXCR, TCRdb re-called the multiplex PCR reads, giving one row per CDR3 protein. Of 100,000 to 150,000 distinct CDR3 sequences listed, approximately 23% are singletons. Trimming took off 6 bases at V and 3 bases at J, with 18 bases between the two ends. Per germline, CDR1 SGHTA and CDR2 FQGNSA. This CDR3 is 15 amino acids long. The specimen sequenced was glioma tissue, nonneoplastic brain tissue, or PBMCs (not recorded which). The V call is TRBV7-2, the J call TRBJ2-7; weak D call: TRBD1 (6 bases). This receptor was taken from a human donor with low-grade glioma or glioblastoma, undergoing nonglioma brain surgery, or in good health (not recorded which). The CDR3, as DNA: TGTGCCAGCAGTCAAAATCCGGGACAAAACTACGAGCAGTACTTC. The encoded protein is CASSQNPGQNYEQYF.